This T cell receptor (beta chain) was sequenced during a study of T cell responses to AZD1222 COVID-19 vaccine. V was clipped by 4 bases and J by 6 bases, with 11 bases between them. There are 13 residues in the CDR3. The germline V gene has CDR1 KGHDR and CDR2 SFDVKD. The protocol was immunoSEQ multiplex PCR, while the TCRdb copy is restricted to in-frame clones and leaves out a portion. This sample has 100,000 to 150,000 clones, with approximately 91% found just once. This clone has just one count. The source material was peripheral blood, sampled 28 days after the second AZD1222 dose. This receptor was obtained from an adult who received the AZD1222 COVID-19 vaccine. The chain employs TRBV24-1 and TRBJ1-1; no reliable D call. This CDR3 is CATSDGVIAEAFF. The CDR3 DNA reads TGTGCCACCAGTGACGGGGTTATCGCTGAAGCTTTCTTT.